This entry lists 18 T cell receptor beta chains sequenced from one sample in a study of OX40 agonist ivuxolimab in advanced cancers. The data were produced by immunoSEQ multiplex PCR, yet TCRdb's version contains in-frame clones alone and is incomplete. This table has more than 45,000 clones, 75% to 90% appearing once. The source material was CD4+ or CD8+ T cells sorted from blood, sampled in a trial of the OX40 agonist ivuxolimab. The receptors were sampled from an adult with an advanced solid tumor such as melanoma, head and neck, liver or kidney cancer.

The chain recombines TRBV9 with TRBJ1-3; weak D call: TRBD1 (6 bases). V lost 2 bases and J 2 bases, leaving 20 bases between the germline ends. The CDR3 runs 18 residues. CDR1 and CDR2 from the germline V gene are SGDLS and YYNGEE. DNA of the CDR3: TGTGCCAGCAGCGTGCGGGTCGGAGTACAGGGTGCTGGAAACACCATATATTTT. Its translation is CASSVRVGVQGAGNTIYF.

The chain links TRBV6-6 to TRBJ1-5; no firm D call. CDR1 and CDR2 (germline): MNHNY, SVGAGI (reference sequence). This CDR3 comprises 15 residues. The germline V and J ends were trimmed by 2 bases and 2 bases, with 10 bases remaining between them. The CDR3 loop is CASSYVPWGNQPQHF. The CDR3 DNA follows: TGTGCCAGCAGTTACGTTCCCTGGGGCAATCAGCCCCAGCATTTT.

The V gene is TRBV5-6, the J gene TRBJ1-3; 7 nucleotides align to TRBD1. J lost 0 bases, V lost 4 bases, and 10 bases had no gene match. Germline values: CDR1 SGHDT, CDR2 YYEEEE. This CDR3 has 17 amino acids. CDR3 bases: TGTGCCAGCAGCCCAAGGACAGGCCTTTCCTCTGGAAACACCATATATTTT. The encoded protein is CASSPRTGLSSGNTIYF.

This clone was picked up one time. The CDR3 region is CASSSDREWTGELFF. CDR3 nucleotides: TGTGCCAGTAGTTCGGACAGGGAATGGACCGGGGAGCTGTTTTTT. The V call is TRBV19, the J call TRBJ2-2; 8 bases match TRBD1. V lost 5 bases to trimming and J lost 5 bases; unmatched junction nucleotides: 7. CDR1 and CDR2 (germline): LNHDA, SQIVND (reference sequence). This CDR3 contains 15 residues.

The V call is TRBV7-8, the J call TRBJ2-1; D is possibly TRBD1 (5 bases). The CDR3 length is 17 residues. The germline V gene encodes CDR1 SGHVS and CDR2 FQNEAQ. Trimming took 3 bases from V and 0 from J, leaving 15 bases between them. CDR3 in amino acids: CASSLTLQASSYNEQFF. The DNA of the CDR3 is TGTGCCAGCAGCTTGACTTTACAGGCGAGCTCCTACAATGAGCAGTTCTTC.

This chain connects TRBV6-1 to TRBJ1-5; weak D call: TRBD1 (5 bases). Between the trimmed V and J ends, which lost 8 bases and 0 bases, there was a span of 11 bases. The CDR3 is 14 residues long. Germline CDR1 and CDR2: MNHNS and SASEGT. The CDR3 region has the DNA TGTGCCAGCCGTCGGGGCCATAGCAATCAGCCCCAGCATTTT. This sequence encodes CASRRGHSNQPQHF.

V gene TRBV15 combines with J gene TRBJ1-5; D remains unclear. Germline CDR1 and CDR2: LNHNV and YYDKDF (reference sequence). Trimming shortened V by 1 base and J by 9 bases, and 10 bases separated the two germline ends. CDR3 size: 13 residues. The CDR3 nucleotides read TGTGCCACCAGCAGAGCGAGGGATCGGCCCCAGCATTTT. It is translated as CATSRARDRPQHF.

The table lists this clone with a few counts. The rearrangement joins TRBV19 to TRBJ2-7; 7 bases match TRBD1. With 10 bases clipped from V and 8 bases from J, the junction kept 14 bases outside the gene matches. The CDR3 has 13 amino acids. Germline values: CDR1 LNHDA, CDR2 SQIVND (reference sequence). CDR3 DNA sequence: TGTGCCACTGGGACAGACAGGAACGGGAAGCAGTACTTC. It encodes CATGTDRNGKQYF.

The rearrangement links TRBV11-2 to TRBJ2-7; D unclear. Germline V gives CDR1 SGHAT, CDR2 FQNNGV. The CDR3 covers 15 residues. The germline V and J ends were trimmed by 0 bases and 2 bases, with 11 bases remaining between them. The CDR3 bases are TGTGCCAGCAGCTTAGATCTAGGCCAGACCTACGAGCAGTACTTC. This translates into CASSLDLGQTYEQYF. The full variable domain, its missing parts supplied by reference TRBV11-2 and TRBJ2-7, is EAGVAQSPRYKIIEKRQSVAFWCNPISGHATLYWYQQILGQGPKLLIQFQNNGVVDDSQLPKDRFSAERLKGVDSTLKIQPAKLEDSAVYLCASSLDLGQTYEQYFGPGTRLTVT.

The chain combines TRBV19 with TRBJ1-2; D possibly corresponds to TRBD1 (5 bases). Germline CDR1 LNHDA, CDR2 SQIVND (reference sequence). The CDR3 extends over 15 amino acids. Trimming removed 7 bases at V and 4 bases at J, with 19 bases between. CDR3 coding DNA: TGTGCCAGTAACCTCGCCCTGGGGGGAGCCTATGGCTACACCTTC. It is translated as CASNLALGGAYGYTF. The whole variable domain, filled in from reference TRBV19 and TRBJ1-2, reads DGGITQSPKYLFRKEGQNVTLSCEQNLNHDAMYWYRQDPGQGLRLIYYSQIVNDFQKGDIAEGYSVSREKKESFPLTVTSAQKNPTAFYLCASNLALGGAYGYTFGSGTRLTVV.

This rearrangement joins TRBV28 to TRBJ2-6; D uncertain. Trimming removed 8 bases at V and 4 bases at J, with 12 bases between. The CDR3 contains 14 residues. CDR1 and CDR2 (germline): MDHEN, SYDVKM. For the CDR3, the DNA is TGTGCCAGCGACGACTTGACAGGGGCCAACGTCCTGACTTTC. Translated, it gives CASDDLTGANVLTF.

V gene TRBV5-1 combines with J gene TRBJ2-5; D unclear. Trimming removed 0 bases at V and 2 bases at J, with 8 bases between. Germline-derived CDR1 and CDR2 are SGHRS and YFSETQ. The CDR3 totals 14 residues. This CDR3 reads CASSLGNAQETQYF. The CDR3 nucleotides read TGCGCCAGCAGCTTGGGGAACGCGCAAGAGACCCAGTACTTC.

This rearrangement joins TRBV19 to TRBJ2-1; 12 bases agree with TRBD2. CDR1 and CDR2 (germline): LNHDA, SQIVND (reference sequence). The CDR3 consists of 16 residues. Losses at the gene ends were 5 bases for V and 0 bases for J; bases not matched to a gene: 2. CDR3 DNA sequence: TGTGCCAGTAGTCGGACTAGCGGGGACTCCTACAATGAGCAGTTCTTC. This codes for CASSRTSGDSYNEQFF.

This clone was seen a single time. The chain carries TRBV4-2 and TRBJ1-4; unclear D gene. This CDR3 comprises 15 residues. Germline loops: CDR1 LGHNA, CDR2 YNFKEQ. Trimming shortened V by 0 bases and J by 8 bases, and 13 bases separated the two germline ends. The CDR3: CASSQDADGREKLFF. CDR3 nucleotide sequence: TGTGCCAGCAGCCAAGATGCGGACGGGCGAGAAAAACTGTTTTTT.

The V gene is TRBV7-2, the J gene TRBJ1-2; no definite D call. V lost 5 bases and J 8 bases, leaving 9 bases between the germline ends. CDR3 length equals 11 residues. Germline V lookup: CDR1 SGHTA, CDR2 FQGNSA. The CDR3 spells CASSQDKGYTF. CDR3 DNA sequence: TGTGCCAGCAGCCAAGATAAAGGCTACACCTTC.

This clone was counted a few times. The chain couples TRBV10-3 to TRBJ2-2, with TRBD1 matching 9 bases. Germline V gene lookup returns CDR1 ENHRY and CDR2 SYGVKD. V trimming: 6 bases; J trimming: 4 bases; junction bases outside the gene matches: 6. CDR3 length equals 15 residues. The CDR3 reads CAIRTGTGSTGELFF. The CDR3 nucleotides read TGTGCCATCAGGACCGGGACAGGGAGCACCGGGGAGCTGTTTTTT.

The chain links TRBV6-1 to TRBJ2-7; 14 bases fit TRBD2. Germline V gives CDR1 MNHNS, CDR2 SASEGT. This CDR3 region has 16 residues. With V trimmed by 4 bases and J by 3 bases, 5 bases remained unmatched. DNA for the CDR3: TGTGCCAGCAGTGTTGGGACTAGCGGGAGTCACTACGAGCAGTACTTC. It codes for CASSVGTSGSHYEQYF.

The rearrangement joins TRBV2 to TRBJ1-1; D unresolved. Germline CDR1 and CDR2: SNHLY and FYNNEI. The CDR3 totals 14 residues. The V and J ends lost 2 bases and 4 bases respectively, with 11 bases between them. The CDR3 DNA follows: TGTGCCAGCAGTGAAAGGCCCGGGATCACTGAAGCTTTCTTT. It translates to CASSERPGITEAFF.